This TCR beta chain is drawn from a study of blood T cells in healthy people across ages (dated by TCRdb to the mid-2010s). Study-wide context: In model experiments, template switching captured about one uniquely barcoded TCR beta cDNA molecule for every two T cells. Using deep sequencing normalized with unique cDNA molecular identifiers, the study measured how TCR beta repertoire diversity changes with age. The donors were split into four age groups: young (average about 15 years), middle-aged (39), aged (approximately 60) and long-lived (roughly 80). To avoid experimental bias, donors of different ages were distributed randomly across sequencing lanes. Using the same blood draw, the study looked at two additional independent replicas of 1 million unique cDNA reads for two donors, one aged 18 to 30 and the other aged 80 or older. Results the study describes overall, beyond this receptor: There was a strong correlation between observed TCR beta diversity and the percentage of naive T cells measured by flow cytometry. Total diversity estimates from one million sequenced T cells were considered lower bounds and underestimates. Bulk unsorted PBMC profiling prevented conclusive comparison of naive and antigen-experienced compartments. Compared with the aged group, the long-lived group had more naive CD4+ T cells, fewer expanded clones and increased TCR diversity, suggesting age selection. The CMV infection status of donors was not known, potentially confounding age-related changes in expanded clonotypes. As age increased, observed TCR beta diversity per million T cells dropped in a roughly linear way, and a significant reduction was already evident by age 40.

Library generation was performed with 5' RACE. TCRdb lists the instrument as Illumina HiSeq 2500. The second PCR ran for about 7 to 11 cycles and used a J-beta primer mix along with a sample-barcoded 5' primer. Each TCR beta cDNA molecule received a unique molecular identifier from a template-switch 5' adaptor carrying 12 random nucleotides. At least 2.5 million CDR3-containing paired-end reads were obtained from each sample. First-strand cDNA synthesis was performed from all RNA using the Mint cDNA synthesis kit, with priming by a TRBC-specific oligonucleotide. Following uracil-DNA glycosylase treatment, all cDNA underwent a first 18-cycle PCR with the universal primers M1SS and BC2_uni_R. The published analysis was carried out like this. For normalization, 1 million high-quality reads were randomly selected from each sample, with every read carrying a distinct molecular identifier. Reads sharing molecular identifiers were discarded rather than binned into consensus sequences. MiTCR, set to a Q25 quality threshold and the strictest error-elimination algorithm, was used for CDR3 identification, clonotype clustering and error correction. A nonparametric unseen species model with Euler transformation was used to estimate a lower bound on total TCR beta diversity. TCRdb ran its own pipeline on the public reads, namely fastp trimming at Q25 and MiXCR clone calling, and kept in-frame beta chains. Identical CDR3 proteins give one entry, which carries the most common genes and DNA. TCRdb, not the original authors, processed these V and J calls. In all, the sample holds around 850,000 distinct CDR3 sequences, and under 40% of those were seen once. The ten largest account for 13% of the sample.

Systemically healthy Caucasian individuals from Russia, some 40 in total and aged about 6 to 90 years, were included as donors. Ten milliliters of peripheral blood were drawn from each donor into EDTA-treated Vacutainer tubes. PBMCs were isolated by Ficoll-Paque density-gradient centrifugation, with at least 7 million obtained per sample. Trizol reagent was used to extract total RNA from PBMCs, with at least 5 micrograms per sample. For every donor, flow cytometry on a PBMC aliquot measured the percentage of naive CD45RAhigh/CD27high T cells. This clonotype has more than one count but fewer than ten. It has no known antigen specificity. Per-base qualities were not stored, and no clone one base away is much larger. From cysteine to phenylalanine, the CDR3 is 14 amino acids long. The read is trimmed to its CDR3 DNA, 42 bases read in frame from base 1. V is shortened by 3 bases, J by 5 bases, and the region joining them spans 12 bases. CDR1 and CDR2 (SGHRS, YFSETQ) derive from the germline V gene.

Sequencing was done on a sample of blood. The chain is encoded by TRBV5-1 joined to TRBJ1-5, with a weak D call of TRBD1 (5 bases match). This receptor was obtained from a man between 18 and 35 years old in good health. DNA sequence: TGCGCCAGCAGCTCAGTGCCAGGGCATCAGCCCCAGCATTTT. This yields the protein CASSSVPGHQPQHF.